This T cell receptor (beta chain) was retrieved from a study of T cells after yellow fever vaccination. Study at large: In the case of low-cell-number fractions, SMART-Seq v4 Ultra Low Input was used for preparation. Findings of the study overall: The secondary response peaked faster, at day 5 versus 15, but was weaker. Researchers cautioned that FACS-sorted repertoires could harbor abundant clonotypes contaminating from the bulk population. In post-booster samples, most primary-vaccination clones reappeared (about 95% CD4, 70% to 90% CD8).

Comment on this clonotype: Its antigen is unidentified.

TCRdb used MiXCR to reprocess the 5' RACE reads, holding one entry per CDR3 protein. The sample holds 300,000 to 400,000 distinct CDR3 sequences, roughly 8.4% seen once. V lost 6 bases to trimming and J lost 3 bases, with 7 bases between them. The CDR3 loop spans 12 amino acids. The sequences come from PBMCs, collected around 45 days after the first yellow fever vaccination. The V call is TRBV12-3 or TRBV12-4, the J call TRBJ2-3, with D hard to call. The clonotype originates from a man aged 18 to 29 who received the YFV17D yellow fever vaccine. The CDR3 sequence is CASRPMTDTQYF. CDR3 sequence (DNA): TGTGCCAGCAGACCTATGACAGATACGCAGTATTTT.